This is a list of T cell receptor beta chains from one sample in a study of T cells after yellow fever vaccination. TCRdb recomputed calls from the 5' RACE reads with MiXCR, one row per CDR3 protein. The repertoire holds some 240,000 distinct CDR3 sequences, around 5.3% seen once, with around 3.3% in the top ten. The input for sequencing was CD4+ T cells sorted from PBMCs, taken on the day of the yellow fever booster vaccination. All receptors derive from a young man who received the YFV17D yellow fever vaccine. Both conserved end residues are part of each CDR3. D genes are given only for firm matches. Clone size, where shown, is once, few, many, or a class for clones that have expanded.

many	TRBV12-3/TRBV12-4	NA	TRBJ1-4	CASSLSGADEKLFF	TGTGCCAGCAGTTTGTCAGGGGCAGATGAAAAACTGTTTTTT
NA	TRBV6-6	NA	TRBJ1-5	CASSPDWDNQPQHF	TGTGCCAGCAGTCCCGACTGGGACAATCAGCCCCAGCATTTT
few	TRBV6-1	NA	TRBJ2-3	CASERVGGPIGDTQYF	TGTGCCAGCGAACGGGTTGGGGGGCCGATAGGGGATACGCAGTATTTT
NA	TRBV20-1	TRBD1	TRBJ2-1	CSAGQGLDEQFF	TGCAGTGCTGGACAGGGCCTTGATGAGCAGTTCTTC
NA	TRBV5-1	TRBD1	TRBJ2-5	CASSDQGAQETQYF	TGCGCCAGCAGCGACCAGGGGGCCCAAGAGACCCAGTACTTC
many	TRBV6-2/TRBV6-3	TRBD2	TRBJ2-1	CASSYAASGGDEQFF	TGTGCCAGCAGTTACGCGGCTAGCGGGGGCGATGAGCAGTTCTTC
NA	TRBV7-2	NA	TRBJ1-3	CASSPVGPLGNTIYF	TGTGCCAGCAGCCCCGTCGGCCCCCTCGGAAACACCATATATTTT
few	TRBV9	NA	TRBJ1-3	CASSVETAAFSGNTIYF	TGTGCCAGCAGCGTAGAGACAGCGGCCTTCTCTGGAAACACCATATATTTT
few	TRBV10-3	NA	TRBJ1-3	CAISLPSGNTIYF	TGTGCCATCAGCCTCCCGTCTGGAAACACCATATATTTT
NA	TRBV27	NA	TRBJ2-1	CASSWAGRSFNEQFF	TGTGCCAGCAGTTGGGCGGGAAGGTCATTCAATGAGCAGTTCTTC
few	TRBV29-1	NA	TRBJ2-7	CSVGRHSYEQYF	TGCAGCGTTGGGCGACACTCCTACGAGCAGTACTTC
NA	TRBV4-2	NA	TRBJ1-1	CASSQDLLRFSEAFF	TGTGCCAGCAGCCAAGATCTTTTAAGGTTTTCTGAAGCTTTCTTT
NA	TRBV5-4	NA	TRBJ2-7	CASSPGLFSYEQYF	TGTGCCAGCAGCCCGGGACTCTTCTCCTACGAGCAGTACTTC
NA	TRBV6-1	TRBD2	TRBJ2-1	CASGKMGTSGDNEQFF	TGTGCCAGCGGTAAGATGGGGACTAGCGGGGACAATGAGCAGTTCTTC
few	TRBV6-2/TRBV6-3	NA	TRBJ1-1	CASSYSITTEAFF	TGTGCCAGCAGTTACTCGATCACCACTGAAGCTTTCTTT
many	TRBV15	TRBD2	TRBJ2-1	CATSLGLADYNEQFF	TGTGCCACCAGCCTGGGACTAGCAGATTACAATGAGCAGTTCTTC
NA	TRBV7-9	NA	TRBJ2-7	CASSPPPGKIEQYF	TGTGCCAGCAGCCCGCCCCCGGGGAAGATCGAGCAGTACTTC
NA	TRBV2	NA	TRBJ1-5	CASSWDGDQPQHF	TGTGCCAGCAGCTGGGACGGAGATCAGCCCCAGCATTTT
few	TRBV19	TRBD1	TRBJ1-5	CASSEDRGLLSNQPQHF	TGTGCCAGTAGCGAGGACAGGGGGCTCCTTAGCAATCAGCCCCAGCATTTT
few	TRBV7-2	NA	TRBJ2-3	CASSSYRGGLTDTQYF	TGTGCCAGCAGTTCATATAGGGGGGGTCTCACAGATACGCAGTATTTT
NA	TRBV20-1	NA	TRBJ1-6	CSARSVGSPLHF	TGCAGTGCAAGGTCAGTGGGTTCACCCCTCCACTTT
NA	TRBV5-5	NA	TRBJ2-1	CASSSVLLYNEQFF	TGTGCCAGCAGCTCAGTCCTCCTCTACAATGAGCAGTTCTTC
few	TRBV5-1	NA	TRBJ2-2	CASSYHRPRVGRTPGELFF	TGCGCCAGCAGTTACCATCGACCGCGGGTCGGAAGGACCCCCGGGGAGCTGTTTTTT
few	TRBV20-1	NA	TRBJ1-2	CSAADGGVRHGYTF	TGCAGTGCCGCAGACGGAGGTGTAAGGCATGGCTACACCTTC
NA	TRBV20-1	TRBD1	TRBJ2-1	CSALTPDRYNEQFF	TGCAGTGCCCTCACCCCGGACAGGTACAATGAGCAGTTCTTC
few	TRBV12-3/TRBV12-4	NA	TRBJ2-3	CASSLSGVDTQYF	TGTGCCAGCAGTTTAAGTGGGGTAGATACGCAGTATTTT
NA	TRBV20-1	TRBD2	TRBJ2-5	CSARDLRLAEETQYF	TGCAGTGCTAGAGATTTGCGACTAGCGGAAGAGACCCAGTACTTC
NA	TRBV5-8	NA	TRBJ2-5	CASSLVTSWETQYF	TGTGCCAGCAGCTTAGTTACTAGCTGGGAGACCCAGTACTTC
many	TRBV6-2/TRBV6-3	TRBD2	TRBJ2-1	CASRPGLAGYEQFF	TGTGCCAGCAGACCTGGACTAGCGGGTTATGAGCAGTTCTTC
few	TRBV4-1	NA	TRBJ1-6	CASSPGDTYNSPLHF	TGCGCCAGCAGCCCAGGGGATACCTATAATTCACCCCTCCACTTT
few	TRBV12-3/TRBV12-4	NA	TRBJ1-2	CASSLWSSNYGYTF	TGTGCCAGCAGTTTGTGGAGCTCTAACTATGGCTACACCTTC
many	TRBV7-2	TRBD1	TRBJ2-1	CASSPSGGSYNEQFF	TGTGCCAGCAGCCCCTCAGGGGGCTCCTACAATGAGCAGTTCTTC
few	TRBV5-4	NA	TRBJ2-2	CASSLFSTRTGELFF	TGTGCCAGCAGCTTGTTCTCGACGAGGACCGGGGAGCTGTTTTTT
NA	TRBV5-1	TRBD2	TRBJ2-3	CASSLGTSGFTDTQYF	TGCGCCAGCAGCTTGGGGACTAGCGGGTTTACAGATACGCAGTATTTT
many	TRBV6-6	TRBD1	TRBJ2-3	CASSSGGASDTQYF	TGTGCCAGCAGTTCAGGGGGCGCCTCAGATACGCAGTATTTT
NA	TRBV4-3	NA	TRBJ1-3	CASSDFRNTIYF	TGCGCCAGCAGTGATTTTCGAAACACCATATATTTT
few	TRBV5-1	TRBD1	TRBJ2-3	CASSWRDRGADTQYF	TGCGCCAGCAGCTGGCGAGACAGGGGCGCAGATACGCAGTATTTT
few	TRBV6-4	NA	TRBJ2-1	CASSEGYRDRSEQFF	TGTGCCAGCAGCGAGGGGTACCGGGACCGGAGTGAGCAGTTCTTC
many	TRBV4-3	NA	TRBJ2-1	CASSQDLGAREQFF	TGCGCCAGCAGCCAAGATTTGGGGGCACGGGAGCAGTTCTTC
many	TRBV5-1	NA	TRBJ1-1	CASSLDDWGTEAFF	TGCGCCAGCAGCTTGGACGATTGGGGCACTGAAGCTTTCTTT
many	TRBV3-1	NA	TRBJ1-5	CASSSMINQPQHF	TGTGCCAGCAGTTCCATGATCAATCAGCCCCAGCATTTT
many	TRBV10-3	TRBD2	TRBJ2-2	CAISGGTSGGTTGGELFF	TGTGCCATCAGCGGAGGGACTAGCGGGGGGACAACAGGAGGGGAGCTGTTTTTT
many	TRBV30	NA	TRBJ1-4	CAWSMEGEREKLFF	TGTGCCTGGAGTATGGAGGGGGAGAGGGAAAAACTGTTTTTT
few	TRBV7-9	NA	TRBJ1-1	CASSPIGVNTEAFF	TGTGCCAGCAGCCCTATTGGGGTTAACACTGAAGCTTTCTTT
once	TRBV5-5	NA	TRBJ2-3	CASSLDVGTGTDTQYF	TGTGCCAGCAGCCTCGACGTAGGGACGGGCACAGATACGCAGTATTTT
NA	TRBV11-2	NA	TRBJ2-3	CASSPWGGGLKDTQYF	TGTGCCAGCAGCCCTTGGGGGGGGGGCCTCAAGGATACGCAGTATTTT
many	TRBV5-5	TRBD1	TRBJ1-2	CASSPGDSNYGYTF	TGTGCCAGCAGCCCGGGGGACAGCAACTATGGCTACACCTTC
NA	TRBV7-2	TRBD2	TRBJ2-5	CASSILAGETQYF	TGTGCCAGCAGCATACTAGCGGGAGAGACCCAGTACTTC
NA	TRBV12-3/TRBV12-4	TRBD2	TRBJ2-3	CASSIWTSGVTDTQYF	TGTGCCAGCAGTATCTGGACTAGCGGAGTCACAGATACGCAGTATTTT